The clone carrying this T cell receptor (beta chain) occurred a few times. Its antigen is not known. Germline V gene sequence: CDR1 DFQATT, CDR2 SNEGSKA (reference sequence). The CDR3 extends over 15 amino acids. V lost 3 bases to trimming and J lost 3 bases, with 16 bases between them. TCRdb passed the RT-PCR reads through MiXCR, listing each CDR3 protein once. The sample includes some 520,000 distinct CDR3 sequences, 16% of them seen just once. The data are from a study of response to subunit inactivated influenza vaccine. Study-wide findings and caveats: The study's authors posited that every seasonal influenza vaccination enlists few new T cells.

The chain uses TRBV20-1 and TRBJ2-3, with D perhaps TRBD1 (6 bases). This sample comprised CD4+ T cells sorted from PBMCs, obtained roughly 24 months after vaccination. This TCR was recovered from a man between 45 and 75 years old who received an inactivated influenza vaccine. The CDR3 DNA reads as TGCAGTGCTAGGCTTAAAGACAGGCTGACAGATACGCAGTATTTT. The encoded protein is CSARLKDRLTDTQYF.